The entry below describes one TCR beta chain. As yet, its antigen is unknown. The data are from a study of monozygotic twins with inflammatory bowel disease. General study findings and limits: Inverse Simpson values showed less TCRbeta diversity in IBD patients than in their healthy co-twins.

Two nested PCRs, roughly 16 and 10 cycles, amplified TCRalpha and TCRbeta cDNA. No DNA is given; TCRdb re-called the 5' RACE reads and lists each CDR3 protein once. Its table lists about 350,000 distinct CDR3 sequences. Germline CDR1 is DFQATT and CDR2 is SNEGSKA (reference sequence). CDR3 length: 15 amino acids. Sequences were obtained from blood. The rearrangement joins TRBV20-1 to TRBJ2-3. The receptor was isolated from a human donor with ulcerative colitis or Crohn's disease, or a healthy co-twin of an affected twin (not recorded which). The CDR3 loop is CSARQREAFTDTQYF.